A single sample is the source of the 21 T cell receptor beta chains below, sequenced in a study of breast tumors, draining lymph nodes, adjacent tissues. The lymph nodes were axillary draining lymph nodes from breast cancer patients. One entry per CDR3 protein, called by TCRdb with MiXCR from the multiplex PCR reads. The repertoire includes about 150,000 distinct CDR3 sequences, approximately 20% of them detected once, and roughly 2.7% sits in the top ten. The sample was axillary lymph node tissue. These TCRs come from a female donor with breast cancer. Some clones in this sample may be carry-over from other donors' samples.

This clonotype was recorded at least ten times. The rearrangement links TRBV5-4 to TRBJ2-1; D gene uncertain. The CDR3 is made up of 11 amino acids. Germline assignment: CDR1 SGHNT and CDR2 YYREEE (reference sequence). V lost 4 bases and J lost 10, with 9 bases in between. The CDR3: CASSRDGEQFF. CDR3 coding DNA: TGTGCCAGCAGCCGAGATGGAGAGCAGTTCTTC.

The chain employs TRBV7-2 and TRBJ1-1; TRBD1 might be the D (6 bases). In germline, CDR1 is SGHTA, CDR2 FQGNSA. Trimming took off 5 bases at V and 4 bases at J, with 17 bases between the two ends. The CDR3 loop spans 15 amino acids. The CDR3 DNA sequence: TGTGCCAGCAGCGGATCGGACAGTCGGGGCACTGAAGCTTTCTTT. It translates to CASSGSDSRGTEAFF. The full variable domain, its missing parts supplied by reference TRBV7-2 and TRBJ1-1, is GAGVSQSPSNKVTEKGKDVELRCDPISGHTALYWYRQSLGQGLEFLIYFQGNSAPDKSGLPSDRFSAERTGGSVSTLTIQRTQQEDSAVYLCASSGSDSRGTEAFFGQGTRLTVV.

Notes on this clonotype: Being one base from a much bigger clone, this may be a read error. The chain couples TRBV27 to TRBJ1-4, with D uncertain. The germline V gene has CDR1 MNHEY and CDR2 SMNVEV (reference sequence). CDR3 length equals 13 residues. The CDR3 region is CASSSYSREKLLF. CDR3 nucleotides: TGTGCCAGCAGTTCCTACAGCCGGGAAAAACTGCTTTTT.

This clonotype showed up many times. This chain links TRBV20-1 with TRBJ2-7, with 8 bases matching TRBD2. J was trimmed by 4 bases and V by 6 bases; bases with no gene match: 17. Germline CDR1 is DFQATT and CDR2 is SNEGSKA (reference sequence). The CDR3 is 16 residues long. The CDR3 DNA is TGCAGTGCGGAAGGGTTGGACTTGACTAGCGTATACGAGCAGTACTTC. It translates to CSAEGLDLTSVYEQYF.

This clonotype showed up many times. J is TRBJ2-3 and V is TRBV6-6, with TRBD2 matching over 13 bases. The CDR3 totals 16 residues. Germline V CDR1 and CDR2: MNHNY, SVGAGI (reference sequence). J was trimmed by 3 bases and V by 4 bases; bases with no gene match: 4. Here the CDR3 reads CASSSGLAGVTDTQYF. The DNA for the CDR3 is TGTGCCAGCAGTTCAGGACTAGCGGGAGTAACAGATACGCAGTATTTT.

The genes are TRBV13 and TRBJ1-1, with 8 bases lining up with TRBD1. The CDR3 covers 14 residues. The trim removed 5 bases at V and 2 bases at J, leaving 4 bases unmatched. Per the germline V gene, CDR1 is PRHDT and CDR2 is FYEKMQ (reference sequence). CDR3 sequence: CASSAQGANTEAFF. The CDR3 DNA sequence: TGTGCCAGCAGCGCCCAGGGGGCCAACACTGAAGCTTTCTTT.

In the case of this clonotype: A much larger clone lies one base from this, so it may be a read error. This rearrangement joins TRBV27 to TRBJ1-6; D is undetermined. Per germline, CDR1 MNHEY and CDR2 SMNVEV (reference sequence). This CDR3 contains 15 residues. CDR3 bases: TGTACCAGCAGTTTCGTGGGCAGGAATAATTCACCCCTCCACTTT. This encodes CTSSFVGRNNSPLHF.

This clonotype was seen at least ten times. The chain joins TRBV19 to TRBJ2-3, with 11 bases identical to TRBD1. There are 17 residues in the CDR3. CDR1 is LNHDA, CDR2 SQIVND, per germline (reference sequence). Trimming took 6 bases from V and 3 from J; bases not matched to a gene: 11. The CDR3 bases are TGTGCCAGTAGCGCCCCCCGCCGGGACAGGGGGACAGATACGCAGTATTTT. Amino acid sequence: CASSAPRRDRGTDTQYF.

This clonotype occurred many times. The gene calls are TRBV11-1 and TRBJ2-5; 8 positions agree with TRBD1. CDR1 SGHAT and CDR2 FQDESV come from the germline V gene (reference sequence). The CDR3 contains 14 residues. V lost 5 bases, J lost 6 bases, and 8 bases stayed unmatched. CDR3 bases: TGTGCCAGCAGCCTGTCAGGGGGCGCAAAGACCCAGTACTTC. Amino acid sequence: CASSLSGGAKTQYF.

In this sample, this clonotype turned up many times. The genes are TRBV24-1 and TRBJ2-7, with 8 bases lining up with TRBD2. The CDR3 is made up of 15 amino acids. Trimming took 1 base from V and 7 from J; bases not matched to a gene: 8. Looked up from germline, CDR1 is KGHDR and CDR2 is SFDVKD. CDR3 bases: TGTGCCACCAGTGATTTTCGGGAGGGCTCCGGGGAGCAGTACTTC. It specifies CATSDFREGSGEQYF.

This clonotype has ten or more counts. The chain has TRBV20-1 and TRBJ2-3; 8 positions agree with TRBD2. V gave up 6 bases and J gave up 2 bases; unmatched junction bases: 10. CDR1 DFQATT and CDR2 SNEGSKA come from the germline V gene (reference sequence). The CDR3 extends over 15 amino acids. CDR3 loop: CSADKREPTTDTQYF. For the CDR3, the DNA is TGCAGTGCCGATAAGCGGGAGCCAACCACAGATACGCAGTATTTT.

The sample holds many counts of this clonotype. This rearrangement joins TRBV11-2 to TRBJ2-5; D may be TRBD2 (6 bases). The CDR3 is 15 amino acids. V was trimmed by 1 base and J by 5 bases, leaving 14 bases between them. Germline CDR1 and CDR2: SGHAT and FQNNGV. This CDR3 reads CASSLGGRLAETQYF. As DNA, the CDR3 is TGTGCCAGCAGCTTAGGAGGGAGGCTAGCGGAGACCCAGTACTTC.

In its sample, this clonotype was seen many times. The chain carries TRBV30 and TRBJ2-2, with 10 bases aligning to TRBD2. The CDR3 is made up of 14 amino acids. V lost 6 bases, J lost 1 base, and 2 bases stayed unmatched. From germline, CDR1 is GTSNPN and CDR2 SVGIG (reference sequence). This CDR3 is CACRTSGNTGELFF. CDR3 in DNA: TGTGCCTGCCGGACTAGCGGGAACACCGGGGAGCTGTTTTTT.

This clonotype was counted between two and nine times. The J gene is TRBJ2-7, the V gene TRBV28; 12 positions match TRBD2. After removal of 7 bases from V and 5 bases from J, the junction contained 6 bases not matched to a gene. The germline gives CDR1 MDHEN, CDR2 SYDVKM. This CDR3 has 14 amino acids. The CDR3 DNA follows: TGTGCCAGCAAGACTAGCGGGAGATTGCACGAGCAGTACTTC. Residues: CASKTSGRLHEQYF. Combining the CDR3 with reference TRBV28 and TRBJ2-7 gives the whole variable domain DVKVTQSSRYLVKRTGEKVFLECVQDMDHENMFWYRQDPGLGLRLIYFSYDVKMKEKGDIPEGYSVSREKKERFSLILESASTNQTSMYLCASKTSGRLHEQYFGPGTRLTVT.

This clonotype was seen more than once but under ten times. The chain employs TRBV18 and TRBJ2-3; 7 bases are a match to TRBD2. Germline CDR1 and CDR2: KGHSH and LQKENI. The CDR3 consists of 16 residues. With 2 bases clipped from V and 1 base from J, the junction kept 6 bases outside the gene matches. For the CDR3, the DNA is TGTGCCAGCTCACCAAGTCTGGGGAGGGGCACAGATACGCAGTATTTT. Protein sequence: CASSPSLGRGTDTQYF.

This clonotype appeared many times. The rearrangement joins TRBV3-1 to TRBJ2-3; D is unclear. The germline V gene has CDR1 LGHDT and CDR2 YNNKEL (reference sequence). Trimming pared 2 bases from V and 4 bases from J, leaving 10 bases between. CDR3 length equals 14 residues. The CDR3 nucleotides read TGTGCCAGCAGCCAAACAGACCGAGCAGATACGCAGTATTTT. The encoded protein is CASSQTDRADTQYF.

This clonotype was observed many times. The genes are TRBV19 and TRBJ2-1; 9 nucleotides line up with TRBD1. After removal of 6 bases from V and 5 bases from J, the junction contained 8 bases not matched to a gene. This CDR3 spans 15 amino acids. The germline V gene encodes CDR1 LNHDA and CDR2 SQIVND (reference sequence). This CDR3 is CASSRDRERDNEQFF. DNA of the CDR3: TGTGCCAGTAGCCGGGACAGGGAAAGGGACAATGAGCAGTTCTTC.

This clonotype was counted ten times or more. The V and J genes are TRBV5-1 and TRBJ2-5, with D unresolved. CDR3 size: 14 residues. The germline gives CDR1 SGHRS, CDR2 YFSETQ. The ends were cut back, 1 base at V and 5 bases at J, with 12 bases in the middle. In DNA form, the CDR3 reads TGCGCCAGCAGCTTGACGCCGGGCCTGGAGACCCAGTACTTC. This sequence encodes CASSLTPGLETQYF.

V usage is TRBV28 and J usage is TRBJ2-3; 10 positions match TRBD2. The germline V gene has CDR1 MDHEN and CDR2 SYDVKM. Trimming removed 6 bases from V and 3 bases from J; junction bases left unmatched: 6. The CDR3 covers 15 residues. In DNA, the CDR3 is TGTGCCAGCAGCGAAAGCGGGAGGGAAACAGATACGCAGTATTTT. It yields the protein CASSESGRETDTQYF.

Notes on this clonotype: This clone may be a read error of a much larger clone one base away. DNA for the CDR3: TGTGCCTGCAGCTTTGTGGACATCGCCGGGGAGCTGTTTTTT. It translates to CACSFVDIAGELFF. This sequence joins TRBV9 and TRBJ2-2, with D possibly matching TRBD1 (5 bases). CDR1 SGDLS and CDR2 YYNGEE come from the germline V gene. The CDR3 length is 14 residues.

This clonotype came up many times. This chain links TRBV4-1 with TRBJ2-1; TRBD2 agrees at 7 bases. CDR1 MGHRA and CDR2 YSYEKL come from the germline V gene. Unmatched junction bases numbered 5, after V lost 0 bases and J lost 3 bases. The CDR3 has 16 amino acids. Written as DNA, the CDR3 is TGCGCCAGCAGCCAAGATAATGCGGGAGTCTACAATGAGCAGTTCTTC. Its translation: CASSQDNAGVYNEQFF.